Listed below are T cell receptor beta chains from one sample, sequenced in a study of T cell changes during pregnancy in multiple sclerosis. Here immunoSEQ multiplex PCR was the method, and the copy in TCRdb shows in-frame clones only, minus some. The table has about 40,000 clones, just over 90% seen once. The sequencing used CD4+ T cells from peripheral blood mononuclear cells, collected in the third trimester of pregnancy. All receptors derive from a female donor with multiple sclerosis, enrolled in a pregnancy study. The CDR3 runs from the conserved cysteine through the conserved F or W. D genes are given only for firm matches. For some rows the clone size is stated as once, few or many, or as a class when expanded; others skip it.

TRBV11-1	NA	NA	TRBJ2-4	TGTGCCAGCAGCACACGGGTCAGCAAAAACATTCAGTACTTC	CASSTRVSKNIQYF
TRBV11-2	NA	TRBD1	TRBJ2-7	TGTGCCAGCAGCCCCCTTGGCGGGACAGGTAGCCCGTACTTC	CASSPLGGTGSPYF
TRBV11-2	NA	TRBD2	TRBJ2-1	TGTGCCAGCAGCTTAGGGGCGGGAGGGCCTTCCTACAATGAGCAGTTCTTC	CASSLGAGGPSYNEQFF
TRBV29-1	NA	TRBD1	TRBJ1-4	TGCAGCGTTCCCCTGGGGACAGGGACGAATGAAAAACTGTTTTTT	CSVPLGTGTNEKLFF
TRBV19	NA	TRBD1	TRBJ1-2	TGTGCCAGTAGTATAAGCGGGCCAGGGGGAAGTGGCTACACCTTC	CASSISGPGGSGYTF
TRBV10-1	NA	TRBD1	TRBJ1-1	TGCGCCAGCAGCATCGGACAGGGGGGATCTTTCTTT	CASSIGQGGSFF
TRBV25-1	once	NA	TRBJ2-5	TGTGCCAGCAGTCGCGGCAGCCAAGAGACCCAGTACTTC	CASSRGSQETQYF
TRBV5-4	few	NA	TRBJ2-6	TGTGCCAGCAGCTTGGACAACTCTGGGGCCAACGTCCTGACTTTC	CASSLDNSGANVLTF
TRBV2	once	TRBD1	TRBJ1-2	TGTGCCAGCAGTGCTGACAGGGGGGATGGCTACACCTTC	CASSADRGDGYTF
TRBV19	NA	TRBD2	TRBJ2-3	TGTGCCAGTAGTATAAGAGGACTAGGAACAGATACGCAGTATTTT	CASSIRGLGTDTQYF